The source of this TCR beta chain is a study of T-cell memory formation after mild COVID-19. Study as a whole: Each donor largely had its own TCR clusters. Findings of the study overall: The study detected some responding clones in pre-infection memory, suggesting cross-reactive memory joined. CD4/CD8 balance characterized clones contracting day 15 to 85, and CD4+ skew characterized later expanders.

TCRdb reprocessed the 5' RACE reads via MiXCR and lists one record per CDR3 protein. The sample yields almost 550,000 distinct CDR3 sequences, about 20% seen once. Remarks on this clonotype: The antigen is undetermined.

This CDR3 is 14 amino acids long. V was clipped by 4 bases and J by 0 bases, with 7 bases between them. Germline values: CDR1 MNHEY, CDR2 SVGEGT. This chain links TRBV6-2 or TRBV6-3 with TRBJ1-3, with D possibly being TRBD1 (6 bases). The sequencing sample was made of PBMCs or a T cell subset sorted from them (not recorded which). This TCR came from an adult woman who had mild COVID-19 (a few samples of this study predate the infection). Cell type and time point are not known. CDR3 protein: CASSSDSSGNTIYF. The CDR3 region has the DNA TGTGCCAGCAGTTCGGACAGCTCTGGAAACACCATATATTTT.